The clone carrying this TCR beta chain was seen more than once but under ten times. The target antigen is unknown. The sample is drawn from a study of T cell responses to AZD1222 COVID-19 vaccine. Study findings and constraints: White British ancestry dominated among donors, who included more females, and clonal diversity was possibly underestimated. Spike-specific TCR breadth and depth both grew after two AZD1222 doses. Repertoires were sampled only after the peak T cell response. At baseline, just 5 or 6 AZD1222 recipients tested seropositive.

The CDR3 loop spans 14 amino acids. Germline CDR1 reads MNHEY; CDR2 reads SVGEGT. Trimming removed 7 bases from V and 2 bases from J, with 15 bases in between. The assay was immunoSEQ multiplex PCR, and TCRdb's table has in-frame clones only and misses some. The sample consists of around 110,000 clones, 80% to 90% of them appearing once. The clonotype comes from an adult in good health. V gene TRBV6-2 or TRBV6-3 combines with J gene TRBJ2-7, with D possibly TRBD2 on 6 matching bases. Sequencing was performed on peripheral blood, taken on day 0 of AZD1222 vaccination. In DNA, the CDR3 is TGTGCCAGCACCCCGGGGACTGGACCCTACGAGCAGTACTTC. Amino acid sequence: CASTPGTGPYEQYF.